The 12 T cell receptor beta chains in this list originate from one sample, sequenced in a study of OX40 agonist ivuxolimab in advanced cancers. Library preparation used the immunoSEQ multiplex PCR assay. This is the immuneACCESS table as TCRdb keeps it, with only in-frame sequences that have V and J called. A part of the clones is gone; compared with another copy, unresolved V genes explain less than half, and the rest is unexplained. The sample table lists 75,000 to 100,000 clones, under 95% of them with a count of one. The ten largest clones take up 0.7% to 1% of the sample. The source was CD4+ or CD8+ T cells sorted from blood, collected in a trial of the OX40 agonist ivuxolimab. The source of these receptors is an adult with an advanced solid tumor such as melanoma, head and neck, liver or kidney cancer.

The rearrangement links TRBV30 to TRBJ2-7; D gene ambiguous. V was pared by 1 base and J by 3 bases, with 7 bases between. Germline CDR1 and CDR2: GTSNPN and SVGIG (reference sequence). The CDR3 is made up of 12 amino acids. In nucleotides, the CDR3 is TGTGCCTGGAGTGCAGCAGTCTACGAGCAGTACTTC. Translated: CAWSAAVYEQYF. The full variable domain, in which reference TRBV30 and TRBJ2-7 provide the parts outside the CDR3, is SQTIHQWPATLVQPVGSPLSLECTVEGTSNPNLYWYRQAAGRGLQLLFYSVGIGQISSEVPQNLSASRPQDRQFILSSKKLLLSDSGFYLCAWSAAVYEQYFGPGTRLTVT.

The CDR3 reads CASSLGQTGVGDEQYF. The CDR3 bases are TGTGCCAGCAGCTTAGGCCAGACAGGGGTAGGAGACGAGCAGTACTTC. The chain uses TRBV11-3 and TRBJ2-7; 8 bases fit TRBD1. The CDR3 is 16 residues long. CDR1 and CDR2 from the germline V gene are SGHNT and YENEEA. Germline trimming cut 1 base from V and 5 bases from J; bases unmatched to any gene: 10.

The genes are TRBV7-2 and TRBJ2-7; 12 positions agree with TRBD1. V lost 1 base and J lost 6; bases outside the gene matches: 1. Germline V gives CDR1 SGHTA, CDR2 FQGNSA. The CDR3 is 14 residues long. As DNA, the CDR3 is TGTGCCAGCAGCTTAGGGGACAGGGGGCTCGAGCAGTACTTC. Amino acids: CASSLGDRGLEQYF.

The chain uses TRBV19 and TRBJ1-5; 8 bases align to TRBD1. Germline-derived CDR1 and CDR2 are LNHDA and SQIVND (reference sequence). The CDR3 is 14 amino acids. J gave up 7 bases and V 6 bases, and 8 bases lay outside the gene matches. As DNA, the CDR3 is TGTGCCAGTAGAGCAGGGGGCGCAGGGCAGCCCCAGCATTTT. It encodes CASRAGGAGQPQHF.

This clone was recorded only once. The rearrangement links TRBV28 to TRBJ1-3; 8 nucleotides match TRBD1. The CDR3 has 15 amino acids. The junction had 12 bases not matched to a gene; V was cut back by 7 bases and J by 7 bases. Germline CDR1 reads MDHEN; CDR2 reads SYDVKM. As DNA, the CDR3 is TGTGCCAGCACTCCCACCGGGACAGGCGGGAACACCATATATTTT. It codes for CASTPTGTGGNTIYF.

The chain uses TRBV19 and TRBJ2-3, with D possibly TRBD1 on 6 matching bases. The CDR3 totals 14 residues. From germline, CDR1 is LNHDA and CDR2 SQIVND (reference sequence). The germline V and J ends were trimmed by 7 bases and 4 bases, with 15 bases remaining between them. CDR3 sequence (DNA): TGTGCCAGTAAAGACAGGAATACCCCAGATACGCAGTATTTT. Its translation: CASKDRNTPDTQYF.

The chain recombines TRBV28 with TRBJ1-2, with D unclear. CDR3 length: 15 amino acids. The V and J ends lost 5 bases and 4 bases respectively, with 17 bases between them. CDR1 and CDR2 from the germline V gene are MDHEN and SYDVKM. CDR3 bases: TGTGCCAGCAGTCCGGCACAAATTCAGGCCTATGGCTACACCTTC. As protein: CASSPAQIQAYGYTF.

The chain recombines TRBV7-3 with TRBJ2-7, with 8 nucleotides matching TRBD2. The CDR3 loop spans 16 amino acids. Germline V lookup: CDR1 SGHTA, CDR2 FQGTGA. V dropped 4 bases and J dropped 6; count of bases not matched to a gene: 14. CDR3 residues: CASSSYIGLAGIEQYF. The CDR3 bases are TGTGCCAGCAGCTCTTATATCGGATTAGCGGGAATCGAGCAGTACTTC.

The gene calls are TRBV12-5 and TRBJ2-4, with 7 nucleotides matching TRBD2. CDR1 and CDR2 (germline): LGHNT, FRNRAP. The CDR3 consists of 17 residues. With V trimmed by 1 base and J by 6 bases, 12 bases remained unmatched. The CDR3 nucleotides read TGTGCTAGTGGTTTGGGACTTGGGGGGAGGGCCTCAAACATTCAGTACTTC. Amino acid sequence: CASGLGLGGRASNIQYF.

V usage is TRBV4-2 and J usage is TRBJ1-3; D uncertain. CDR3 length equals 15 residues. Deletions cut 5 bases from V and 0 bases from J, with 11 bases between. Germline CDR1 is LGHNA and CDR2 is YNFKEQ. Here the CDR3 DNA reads TGTGCCAGCAGCGCCTCCCCCGACTCTGGAAACACCATATATTTT. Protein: CASSASPDSGNTIYF.

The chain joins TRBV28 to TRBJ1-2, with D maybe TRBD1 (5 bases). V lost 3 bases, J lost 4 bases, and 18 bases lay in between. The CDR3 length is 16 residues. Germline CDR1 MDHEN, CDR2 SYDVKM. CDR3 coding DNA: TGTGCCAGCAGTTTTATGTCAGGGCTGGTAGGCTATGGCTACACCTTC. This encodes CASSFMSGLVGYGYTF.

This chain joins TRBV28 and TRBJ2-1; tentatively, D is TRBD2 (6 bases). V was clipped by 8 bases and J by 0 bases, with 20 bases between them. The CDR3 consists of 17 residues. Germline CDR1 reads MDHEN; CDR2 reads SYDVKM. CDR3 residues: CASPSSGVLSSYNEQFF. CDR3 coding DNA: TGTGCCAGCCCTTCCTCGGGGGTCCTAAGCTCCTACAATGAGCAGTTCTTC.